Following are 10 T cell receptor beta chains from one sample sequenced in a study of blood T cell repertoires in COVID-19. Libraries were prepared by immunoSEQ multiplex PCR; TCRdb keeps only in-frame clonotypes and omits some of them. Of around 300,000 clones in the sample, around 87% were seen once. Material for sequencing was peripheral blood. The source of these receptors is a man in his late teens or twenties with active or convalescent COVID-19.

The rearrangement links TRBV5-1 to TRBJ2-3; the match to TRBD2 covers 11 bases. Germline V gene lookup returns CDR1 SGHRS and CDR2 YFSETQ. The CDR3 covers 16 residues. V shed 1 base and J 6 bases; nucleotides not matched to a gene: 7. The CDR3 DNA is TGCGCCAGCAGCTTGTCGAGGGGACTAGCGGTTGATACGCAGTATTTT. Amino acid sequence: CASSLSRGLAVDTQYF.

V gene TRBV5-1 combines with J gene TRBJ2-5; 9 bases fit TRBD2. The CDR3 extends over 15 amino acids. V lost 0 bases to trimming and J lost 6 bases; unmatched junction nucleotides: 6. CDR1 and CDR2 (germline): SGHRS, YFSETQ. The CDR3 coding sequence is TGCGCCAGCAGCTTGGTAGCGGGAGTCGAGAAGACCCAGTACTTC. Its translation is CASSLVAGVEKTQYF. The variable domain in full, with the rest retrieved from reference TRBV5-1 and TRBJ2-5, is KAGVTQTPRYLIKTRGQQVTLSCSPISGHRSVSWYQQTPGQGLQFLFEYFSETQRNKGNFPGRFSGRQFSNSRSEMNVSTLELGDSALYLCASSLVAGVEKTQYFGPGTRLLVL.

The DNA of the CDR3 is TGTGCCAGCAGCTTAGACAGGGGTCTATATGGCTACACCTTC. It is translated as CASSLDRGLYGYTF. This rearrangement joins TRBV5-4 to TRBJ1-2; 8 nucleotides match TRBD1. This CDR3 has 14 residues. CDR1 and CDR2 (germline): SGHNT, YYREEE (reference sequence). J was trimmed by 5 bases and V by 2 bases; bases with no gene match: 5.

This clone showed up just once. V usage is TRBV18 and J usage is TRBJ1-2; 9 bases are shared with TRBD1. Germline assignment: CDR1 KGHSH and CDR2 LQKENI. This CDR3 has 15 amino acids. V shed 4 bases, J shed 2 bases, and the junction held 5 bases outside the gene matches. The CDR3 nucleotides read TGTGCCAGCTCACAAGGGACAGGGTACAACTATGGCTACACCTTC. It codes for CASSQGTGYNYGYTF.

The count of this clone is one. The genes are TRBV4-3 and TRBJ2-3; TRBD1 is a possible D gene (6 bases). Per the germline V gene, CDR1 is LGHNA and CDR2 is YSLEER. The CDR3 sequence is 16 residues long. The V end was cut by 0 bases, the J end by 0 bases, with 10 bases between. The CDR3 DNA reads as TGCGCCAGCAGCCAAGAGATGGGACACAGCACAGATACGCAGTATTTT. This translates into CASSQEMGHSTDTQYF.

The V and J genes are TRBV14 and TRBJ2-1; 9 nucleotides agree with TRBD2. The J segment lost 4 bases and the V segment lost 0 bases, leaving 10 bases of the junction unmatched. CDR3 length: 18 amino acids. CDR1 and CDR2 (germline): SGHDN, FVKESK. The CDR3 here is CASSQDLLAGIGYNEQFF. Here the CDR3 DNA reads TGTGCCAGCAGCCAAGATTTGCTAGCGGGGATCGGGTACAATGAGCAGTTCTTC. The full variable domain, its missing parts supplied by reference TRBV14 and TRBJ2-1, is EAGVTQFPSHSVIEKGQTVTLRCDPISGHDNLYWYRRVMGKEIKFLLHFVKESKQDESGMPNNRFLAERTGGTYSTLKVQPAELEDSGVYFCASSQDLLAGIGYNEQFFGPGTRLTVL.

The rearrangement joins TRBV9 to TRBJ2-1; 9 bases line up with TRBD2. With V trimmed by 4 bases and J by 9 bases, 5 bases remained unmatched. This CDR3 comprises 13 residues. Germline CDR1 SGDLS, CDR2 YYNGEE. The CDR3 region is CASSPGGGGEQFF. The DNA of the CDR3 is TGTGCCAGCAGCCCAGGCGGGGGGGGTGAGCAGTTCTTC.

The chain has TRBV6-5 and TRBJ2-7; possibly TRBD2 for D (5 bases). The V gene lost 6 bases and the J gene lost 3 bases, with 9 bases spanning the gap. The CDR3 length is 12 residues. The germline V gene has CDR1 MNHEY and CDR2 SVGAGI. The CDR3 loop is CASSPDFYEQYF. In DNA, the CDR3 is TGTGCCAGCAGCCCGGACTTCTACGAGCAGTACTTC.

The chain has TRBV5-4 and TRBJ2-2, with D hard to call. The CDR3 spans 12 residues. Deletions cut 6 bases from V and 4 bases from J, with 7 bases between. The germline gives CDR1 SGHNT, CDR2 YYREEE (reference sequence). Written as DNA, the CDR3 is TGTGCCAGCAAAACAAGCACCGGGGAGCTGTTTTTT. Protein: CASKTSTGELFF.

The CDR3 region is CASRDRGPYEQYF. The CDR3 DNA follows: TGTGCCAGCAGGGACAGGGGCCCCTACGAGCAGTACTTC. This chain connects TRBV6-5 to TRBJ2-7; the match to TRBD1 covers 9 bases. V was clipped by 6 bases and J by 2 bases; unmatched bases: 2. Germline-derived CDR1 and CDR2 are MNHEY and SVGAGI. This CDR3 is built from 13 residues.